What follows describes a single TCR beta chain. Unmatched junction bases numbered 7, after V lost 6 bases and J lost 5 bases. This CDR3 is 14 amino acids long. Germline V lookup: CDR1 SGHRS, CDR2 YFSETQ. The sample belongs to a study of cytotoxic CD8 clonotypes in ibrutinib-treated CLL. TCRdb's copy holds only in-frame clones and misses some; the assay was immunoSEQ multiplex PCR. The sample holds about 160,000 clones; over 75% are singletons and the top ten take 3%. The chain is built from TRBV5-1 and TRBJ2-3; 9 bases align to TRBD1. This TCR was sampled from a human donor with chronic lymphocytic leukemia. The material sequenced was PBMCs, taken at disease progression, from a patient treated with ibrutinib. The CDR3 region has the DNA TGCGCCAGCACCGGGACAGGGTTTAGAGATACGCAGTATTTT. Protein: CASTGTGFRDTQYF.